This TCR beta chain was found in a study of blood T cells in healthy people across ages. The CDR3 runs to 14 residues. The germline CDR1 and CDR2 sequences are SGHVS and FQNEAQ. V was clipped by 5 bases and J by 3 bases, with 12 bases between them. Then a second PCR, running about 6 to 11 cycles, was carried out with a sample-barcoded 5' primer and a J-beta primer mix. TCRdb processed the 5' RACE reads anew with MiXCR; each CDR3 protein has one entry. Counted here are 1,500,000 or so distinct CDR3 sequences, approximately 59% occurring once; the ten biggest clones make up over 5.5%. The gene calls are TRBV7-8 and TRBJ2-3; D gene unclear. The material sequenced was blood. This TCR was recovered from a man aged 18-30 years in good health. CDR3 residues: CASSRYISTDTQYF. DNA for the CDR3: TGTGCCAGCAGCCGCTACATAAGTACAGATACGCAGTATTTT.